This TCR beta chain derives from a study of cytomegalovirus exposure and HLA in healthy donors. Study observations and caveats: The authors listed 150 or so TCR beta chains as cytomegalovirus-associated. Some V segments, including TRBV6-2 and TRBV6-3, were excluded as indistinguishable. Immune exposure data for these donors was limited to CMV serostatus. A few chains tied to CMV proved CMV antigen-specific in vitro.

The PCR used 60 Vbeta and 13 Jbeta primers. Profiling relied on immunoSEQ multiplex PCR, and the TCRdb table lists in-frame clones only, not all of them. The listing records about 160,000 clones. V gave up 5 bases and J gave up 2 bases, with 15 bases separating them. CDR3 length: 15 amino acids. Per the germline V gene, CDR1 is MDHEN and CDR2 is SYDVKM. Comments on this clone: Its antigen is currently unknown.

This receptor was taken from a woman aged 45-65 years in good health and CMV-seronegative. Sequencing used PBMCs. This chain connects TRBV28 to TRBJ1-2; no clear D gene. The DNA of the CDR3 is TGTGCCAGCAGTGCCCCCGGGGTTGGGAACTATGGCTACACCTTC. Translation: CASSAPGVGNYGYTF.